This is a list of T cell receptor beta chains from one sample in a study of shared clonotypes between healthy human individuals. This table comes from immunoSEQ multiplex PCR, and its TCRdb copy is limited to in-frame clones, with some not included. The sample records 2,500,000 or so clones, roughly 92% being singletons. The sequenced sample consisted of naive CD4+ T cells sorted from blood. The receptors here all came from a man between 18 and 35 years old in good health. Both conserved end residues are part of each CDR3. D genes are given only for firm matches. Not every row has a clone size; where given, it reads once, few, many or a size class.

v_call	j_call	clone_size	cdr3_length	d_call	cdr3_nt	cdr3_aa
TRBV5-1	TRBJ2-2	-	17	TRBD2	TGCGCCAGCAGCCATGCCCGGCTAGCGGTTAACACCGGGGAGCTGTTTTTT	CASSHARLAVNTGELFF
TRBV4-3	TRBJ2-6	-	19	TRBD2	TGCGCCAGCAGCCAAGAGCTAGCGGGAGGGGCCCCTGGGGCCAACGTCCTGACTTTC	CASSQELAGGAPGANVLTF
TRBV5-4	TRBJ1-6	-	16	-	TGTGCCAGCAGCCGTCCGGGGTCCGGAGATAATTCACCCCTCCACTTT	CASSRPGSGDNSPLHF
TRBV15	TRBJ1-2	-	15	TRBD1	TGTGCCACCAGAGTTACGGGACAGCCATACTATGGCTACACCTTC	CATRVTGQPYYGYTF
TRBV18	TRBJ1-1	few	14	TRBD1	TGTGCCAGCTCATTGGGACAGGGCAGAACTGAAGCTTTCTTT	CASSLGQGRTEAFF
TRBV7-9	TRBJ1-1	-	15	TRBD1	TGTGCCAGCAGCTTATCGTTGGACAGGATTTCTGAAGCTTTCTTT	CASSLSLDRISEAFF
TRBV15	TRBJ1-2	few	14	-	TGTGCCACCAGCAGAGATCCGGAGGGTTATGGCTACACCTTC	CATSRDPEGYGYTF
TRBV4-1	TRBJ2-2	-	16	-	TGCGCCAGCAGCCAAGGGTCCGCGGTTCCCTCCGGGGAGCTGTTTTTT	CASSQGSAVPSGELFF
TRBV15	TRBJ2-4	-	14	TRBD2	TGTGCCACCAGCAGCGGGGGGGTCGCGAACATTCAGTACTTC	CATSSGGVANIQYF
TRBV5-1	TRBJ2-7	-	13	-	TGCGCCAGCAGCTTGACTCTCTCCTACGAGCAGTACTTC	CASSLTLSYEQYF
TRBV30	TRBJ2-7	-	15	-	TGTGCCTGGAGCCCCATGGGGAATGTGTTTGGCGAGCAGTACTTC	CAWSPMGNVFGEQYF
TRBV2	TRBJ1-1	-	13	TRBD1	TGTGCCAGCAGCGTCACAGGGGGCACTGAAGCTTTCTTT	CASSVTGGTEAFF
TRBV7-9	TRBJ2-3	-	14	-	TGTGCCAGCGGCTTACTAGGTGTCACAGATACGCAGTATTTT	CASGLLGVTDTQYF
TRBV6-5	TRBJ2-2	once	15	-	TGTGCCAGCAGTCAGTCCGGGACTCCGTGGGGGGAGCTGTTTTTT	CASSQSGTPWGELFF
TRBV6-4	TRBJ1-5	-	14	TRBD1	TGTGCCAGCATTAAGGGACAGCGTGATCAGCCCCAGCATTTT	CASIKGQRDQPQHF
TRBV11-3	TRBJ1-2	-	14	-	TGTGCCAGCAGCTTCGGGACCCAAGGGGAGGGCTACACCTTC	CASSFGTQGEGYTF
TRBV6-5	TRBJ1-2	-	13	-	TGTGCCAGCAGAACTCAGGGGTACTATGGCTACACCTTC	CASRTQGYYGYTF
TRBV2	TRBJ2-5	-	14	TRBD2	TGTGCCAGCTGTCGACTAGCCCTCCAAGAGACCCAGTACTTC	CASCRLALQETQYF
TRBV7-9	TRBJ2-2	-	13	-	TGTGCCAGCAGCTTTGACCCCTACGGGGAGCTGTTTTTT	CASSFDPYGELFF
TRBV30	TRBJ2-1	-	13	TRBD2	TGTGCCTGGAGGACTAGCGCGGCCAATGAGCAGTTCTTC	CAWRTSAANEQFF
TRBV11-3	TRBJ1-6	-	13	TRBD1	TGTGCCAGCAGCCCAGGGGGTAATTCACCCCTCCACTTT	CASSPGGNSPLHF
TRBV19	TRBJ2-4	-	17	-	TGTGCCAGTAGTACTGGGGGGCAGGGGCTGGCCAAAAACATTCAGTACTTC	CASSTGGQGLAKNIQYF
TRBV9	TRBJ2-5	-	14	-	TGTGCCAGCAGCGCGGGACACAGCCAAGAGACCCAGTACTTC	CASSAGHSQETQYF
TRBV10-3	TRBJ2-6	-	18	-	TGTGCCATCAGTGAGTCGATGGGAGCTTTCGGAGGGGCCAACGTCCTGACTTTC	CAISESMGAFGGANVLTF
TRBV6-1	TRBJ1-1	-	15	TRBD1	TGTGCCAGCAGTCTAGGGACAGGGCCGAACACTGAAGCTTTCTTT	CASSLGTGPNTEAFF
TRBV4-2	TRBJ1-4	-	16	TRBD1	TGTGCCAGCAGCCAAGATAGACAGGGTTTGGGTGAAAAACTGTTTTTT	CASSQDRQGLGEKLFF
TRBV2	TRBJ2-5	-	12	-	TGTGCCAGCAGAAGACTAGGAGAGACCCAGTACTTC	CASRRLGETQYF
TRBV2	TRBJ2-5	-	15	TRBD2	TGTGCCAGCAGTATAGCGGGCCCGGCGGGAGAGACCCAGTACTTC	CASSIAGPAGETQYF
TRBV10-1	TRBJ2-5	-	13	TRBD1	TGCGCCAGCAGTGAGACACAGGGGAAGACCCAGTACTTC	CASSETQGKTQYF
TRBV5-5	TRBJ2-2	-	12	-	TGTGCCAGCAGCTTGGGCCCCGGGGAGCTGTTTTTT	CASSLGPGELFF
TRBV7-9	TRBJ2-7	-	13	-	TGTGCCAGCAGCTTAGAGGGTACCTACGAGCAGTACTTC	CASSLEGTYEQYF
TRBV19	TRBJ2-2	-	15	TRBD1	TGTGCCAGTAGTATGGCAGGGGGCAACACCGGGGAGCTGTTTTTT	CASSMAGGNTGELFF
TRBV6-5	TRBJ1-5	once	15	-	TGTGCCAGCAGGATGACAGGATTTAGCAATCAGCCCCAGCATTTT	CASRMTGFSNQPQHF
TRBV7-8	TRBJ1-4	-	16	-	TGTGCCAGCAGCCCTTTCTTGCCCTCTTACTCGGAAAAACTGTTTTTT	CASSPFLPSYSEKLFF
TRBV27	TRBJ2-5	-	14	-	TGTGCCAGCAGTTCCAGACAGGTCCAAGAGACCCAGTACTTC	CASSSRQVQETQYF
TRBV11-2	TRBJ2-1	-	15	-	TGTGCCAGCAGCTTAGCCGGGACGGGATCCAATGAGCAGTTCTTC	CASSLAGTGSNEQFF
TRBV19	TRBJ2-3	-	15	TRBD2	TGTGCCAGTACCCCTACTAGCGGGAGCACAGATACGCAGTATTTT	CASTPTSGSTDTQYF
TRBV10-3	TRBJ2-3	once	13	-	TGTGCCATCACCTCGGGCATCACAGATACGCAGTATTTT	CAITSGITDTQYF
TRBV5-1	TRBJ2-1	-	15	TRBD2	TGCGCCAGCCTCGGATTGGGACTAGCGGGAGAAGAGCAGTTCTTC	CASLGLGLAGEEQFF
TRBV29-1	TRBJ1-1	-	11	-	TGCAGCGTTGAAGGGGGCCCTGAAGCTTTCTTT	CSVEGGPEAFF
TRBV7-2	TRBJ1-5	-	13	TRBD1	TGTGCCAGCAGCTTATACAGGGGACAGCCCCAGCATTTT	CASSLYRGQPQHF
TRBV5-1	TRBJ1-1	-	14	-	TGCGCCAGCAGCTCTAGTTCTTCTAACACTGAAGCTTTCTTT	CASSSSSSNTEAFF
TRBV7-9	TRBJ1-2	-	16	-	TGTGCCAGCAGCTTGGGTTGGGACCGCGAAGTCTATGGCTACACCTTC	CASSLGWDREVYGYTF
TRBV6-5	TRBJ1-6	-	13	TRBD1	TGTGCCAGCAGTGACAGGGGTAATTCACCCCTCCACTTT	CASSDRGNSPLHF
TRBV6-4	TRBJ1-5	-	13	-	TGTGCCAGCAGTTACGTAGTGGGTCAGCCCCAGCATTTT	CASSYVVGQPQHF
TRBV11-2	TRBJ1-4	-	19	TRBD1	TGTGCCAGCAGCTCTGATCTGTGGGGACAGGGGACCCCTAATGAAAAACTGTTTTTT	CASSSDLWGQGTPNEKLFF
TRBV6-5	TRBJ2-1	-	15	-	TGTGCCAGCAACTCCGGGGGCGCGGGCTTCAATGAGCAGTTCTTC	CASNSGGAGFNEQFF
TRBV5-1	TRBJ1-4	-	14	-	TGCGCCAGCAGCTTGTCCGGGGTTCGGGCAAAACTGTTTTTT	CASSLSGVRAKLFF
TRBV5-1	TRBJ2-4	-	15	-	TGCGCCAGCAGCTTGGTGGGGGGAGCCAAAAACATTCAGTACTTC	CASSLVGGAKNIQYF
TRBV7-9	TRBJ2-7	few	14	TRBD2	TGTGCCAGCAGCTTTAGCGGGATGGGGAACGGGCAGTACTTC	CASSFSGMGNGQYF
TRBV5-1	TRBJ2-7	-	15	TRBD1	TGCGCCAGCAGCGTCGACCGGGACAGGGTAGGCGAGCAGTACTTC	CASSVDRDRVGEQYF